The following is a T cell receptor beta chain sequence with its context. Its recognized antigen is unknown. No much larger clone exists at a distance of one base, and base qualities are not known. The data belong to a study of blood T cell repertoires in COVID-19 (dated by TCRdb to the early 2020s). General notes on the study: Collaborator samples came from the United States, Italy and Spain and covered acute and convalescent phases of COVID-19. The prospective study material was composed of cDNA or gDNA derived from T cells, B-cell-depleted T cells, or PBMCs. The dataset comprised deeply sampled blood TCRbeta repertoires from subjects exposed to, actively infected with, or recovered from COVID-19. A freely available public database, intended as a resource for researchers studying the immune response to SARS-CoV-2, is where the repertoires were released. The samples were drawn from the first 160 participants of the ongoing ImmuneRACE study and from over 950 subjects provided by 6 global collaborators. Nearly every sample came with metadata listing a de-identified subject ID, COVID-19 status, age in years and sex. Where HLA class I and class II types were available, the types were taken from metadata supplied by the sample provider, not from assay-based typing. The study at large found these results: How much clinical and demographic metadata was included differed by source and by participant, and the metadata was provided uncurated.

TCRbeta CDR3 regions were amplified from genomic DNA by means of the immunoSEQ Assay, a bias-controlled multiplex PCR. The source study handled its data this way. The number of nucleated cells in each sample was estimated from the amplification of reference gene primers within the assay. To quantify the absolute abundance of each unique TCRbeta CDR3 rearrangement, sequence reads were collapsed and filtered. For each sample, productive Simpson clonality was calculated as the square root of Simpson's diversity index over productive rearrangements. Drawn from immuneACCESS, this table holds only the in-frame rearrangements with V and J called that TCRdb kept. Clones are partly lost; checked studies trace under half to an unresolved V gene and leave the rest unexplained. Clone size and the V and J calls come from that table; the DNA yielded D and trimming. For this sample there are 250,000 to 400,000 clones; about 87% appear just once. The ten largest clones add up to around 1.6% of the sample.

Trimmed from V: 6 bases; trimmed from J: 9 bases; junction bases lacking a gene match: 5. The CDR3 starts with the cysteine, ends with the phenylalanine, and has 13 residues. The kept DNA is CDR3 alone, 39 bases in frame from the first base. CDR1 and CDR2 are read off the germline V gene (reference sequence) as MNHEY and SMNVEV. One collaborating source in Seattle enrolled patients during active infection and followed them longitudinally through the course of disease. Whole blood was collected in K2EDTA tubes by collaborating institutions according to the institutions' own protocols. Collaborator samples were shipped for TCRbeta analysis as frozen whole blood, isolated PBMCs, or DNA extracted from either sample type.

This clonotype originated in a woman in her 30s with COVID-19, enrolled during active disease. The chain uses TRBV27 and TRBJ2-1; 10 nucleotides in the junction match TRBD2. Source material: peripheral blood. The sequenced DNA is TGTGCCAGCAGAGGACTAGCGGCGGGTGAGCAGTTCTTC. Protein translation: CASRGLAAGEQFF.